These T cell receptor beta chains were read from a single sample in a study of OX40 agonist ivuxolimab in advanced cancers. The table came from immunoSEQ multiplex PCR; TCRdb's copy has only in-frame clones and leaves some out. Among about 70,000 clones listed, approximately 92% were seen once. The sample was CD4+ or CD8+ T cells sorted from blood, taken in a trial of the OX40 agonist ivuxolimab. These receptors came from an adult with an advanced solid tumor such as melanoma, head and neck, liver or kidney cancer. Each CDR3 is given with its conserved first and last residue. The D gene is left open where the match is weak. For some rows the clone size is stated as once, few or many, or as a class when expanded; others skip it.

. | TRBJ2-1 | . | TRBV28 | TGTGCCAGCAGTTTACGGTTGAATGAGCAGTTCTTC | CASSLRLNEQFF
. | TRBJ2-7 | TRBD2 | TRBV28 | TGTGCCAGCAGTTTTAGCGGGAGCTCCTACGAGCAGTACTTC | CASSFSGSSYEQYF
. | TRBJ2-4 | TRBD2 | TRBV28 | TGTGCCAGCAGTTTAATCCCAACTAGCGCCCTAGCCAAAAACATTCAGTACTTC | CASSLIPTSALAKNIQYF
. | TRBJ1-5 | . | TRBV4-1 | TGCGCCAGCAGCCAGGACGTTATACAGCCCCAGCATTTT | CASSQDVIQPQHF
. | TRBJ1-2 | . | TRBV28 | TGTGCCAGCAGCCCCGGACAGAACTATGGCTACACCTTC | CASSPGQNYGYTF
. | TRBJ1-1 | . | TRBV7-3 | TGTGCCAGCAGCACTGACAGGAACACTGAAGCTTTCTTT | CASSTDRNTEAFF
. | TRBJ2-5 | . | TRBV10-2 | TGCGCCAGCAGTGAGTCGGTGGCAGACCTCGAGGAGACCCAGTACTTC | CASSESVADLEETQYF
. | TRBJ1-1 | . | TRBV10-2 | TGCGCCAGCAGTGTCCAGGGGTTGAACACTGAAGCTTTCTTT | CASSVQGLNTEAFF
. | TRBJ2-3 | TRBD2 | TRBV28 | TGTGCCAGCAGCCGGACTAGCGGGAGAGATACGCAGTATTTT | CASSRTSGRDTQYF
. | TRBJ2-5 | . | TRBV14 | TGTGCCAGCAGCCACTTAAACCGGGGGGCGTCGAAAGAGACCCAGTACTTC | CASSHLNRGASKETQYF
. | TRBJ2-3 | TRBD1 | TRBV5-1 | TGCGCCAGCAGCTTGGAGACAGGGGTTCGGGATACGCAGTATTTT | CASSLETGVRDTQYF
once | TRBJ2-3 | TRBD2 | TRBV28 | TGTGCCAGCAGTTTTACCTGGACTAGCAGAAGTAGCACAGATACGCAGTATTTT | CASSFTWTSRSSTDTQYF
. | TRBJ1-5 | . | TRBV6-1 | TGTGCCAGCAGTGGCCGGACCAATAGCAATCAGCCCCAGCATTTT | CASSGRTNSNQPQHF
. | TRBJ2-3 | TRBD1 | TRBV5-1 | TGCGCCAGCAGCGCCCGGACAGGGAGCACAGATACGCAGTATTTT | CASSARTGSTDTQYF
. | TRBJ2-3 | TRBD1 | TRBV18 | TGTGCCAGCTCACCAAGAGACAGGGGGCCGAGGGGCACAGATACGCAGTATTTT | CASSPRDRGPRGTDTQYF
. | TRBJ2-1 | . | TRBV4-1 | TGCGCCAGCAGCCAAGGCAGGGGAGCCTACAATGAGCAGTTCTTC | CASSQGRGAYNEQFF
. | TRBJ1-1 | . | TRBV18 | TGTGCCAGCTCCCACCTCGTGAACACTGAAGCTTTCTTT | CASSHLVNTEAFF
. | TRBJ1-3 | . | TRBV5-1 | TGCGCCAGCACTTCCGATACAGGGATGGGAAACACCATATATTTT | CASTSDTGMGNTIYF
. | TRBJ2-7 | . | TRBV4-2 | TGTGCCAGCAGCCAAGGGGGTGCGCTCTACGAGCAGTACTTC | CASSQGGALYEQYF
. | TRBJ2-2 | . | TRBV6-4 | TGTGCCAGCAGTGCCCAGTCGACCCCGGTGCCCGGGGAGCTGTTTTTT | CASSAQSTPVPGELFF
. | TRBJ2-1 | . | TRBV5-1 | TGCGCCAGCAGCCCAGGGGGGCGGGCTTACAATGAGCAGTTCTTC | CASSPGGRAYNEQFF
. | TRBJ2-1 | . | TRBV5-4 | TGTGCCAGCAGCTTGTCCCGGGCCTCCTACAATGAGCAGTTCTTC | CASSLSRASYNEQFF
. | TRBJ1-5 | . | TRBV4-3 | TGCGCCAGCAGCCAAGATCCGGCCAGGGGAAATCAGCCCCAGCATTTT | CASSQDPARGNQPQHF
few | TRBJ2-4 | . | TRBV29-1 | TGCAGCGTTGGGTCCTCAGCCGGAAACATTCAGTACTTC | CSVGSSAGNIQYF
. | TRBJ2-3 | . | TRBV10-2 | TGCGCCAGTAAATCGGACAGCCGCACAGATACGCAGTATTTT | CASKSDSRTDTQYF
. | TRBJ1-2 | . | TRBV6-5 | TGTGCCAGCAGTTACCCGGGCCCTCTGAGGAGCTACACCTTC | CASSYPGPLRSYTF
. | TRBJ2-3 | . | TRBV15 | TGTGCCACCAGCAGAGACCGGGGACCAGATACGCAGTATTTT | CATSRDRGPDTQYF
. | TRBJ2-5 | . | TRBV11-2 | TGTGCCAGCAGCCCTCGGGGGGCAGAGACCCAGTACTTC | CASSPRGAETQYF
. | TRBJ2-2 | TRBD1 | TRBV19 | TGTGCCAGTAGAGAAGACAGGGTTAACACCGGGGAGCTGTTTTTT | CASREDRVNTGELFF
. | TRBJ1-6 | TRBD1 | TRBV2 | TGTGCCAGCAGCCCAGGGGGACAAGGGAATTCACCCCTCCACTTT | CASSPGGQGNSPLHF
. | TRBJ2-1 | TRBD1 | TRBV5-1 | TGCGCCAGCAGGGGGGACAGGGGTATGATTGAGCAGTTCTTC | CASRGDRGMIEQFF
. | TRBJ2-6 | . | TRBV7-9 | TGTGCCAGCAGCTACGAGACTGGGGCCAACGTCCTGACTTTC | CASSYETGANVLTF
. | TRBJ2-1 | . | TRBV2 | TGTGCCAGCAAGGGGGGCGTGTCAGCGGGATTATACAATGAGCAGTTCTTC | CASKGGVSAGLYNEQFF
. | TRBJ1-4 | . | TRBV4-3 | TGCGCCAGCAGCCAAGTGGGGTTTGGGAATGAAAAACTGTTTTTT | CASSQVGFGNEKLFF
. | TRBJ2-3 | . | TRBV6-1 | TGTGCCAGCTACCGACAGGCAACAGATACGCAGTATTTT | CASYRQATDTQYF
. | TRBJ2-5 | TRBD1 | TRBV6-5 | TGTGCCAGCAGTTACGGGACAGGGGGAGAGACCCAGTACTTC | CASSYGTGGETQYF
. | TRBJ1-2 | . | TRBV19 | TGTGCCAGTAGTATAGGAAGGAGGTCCTATGGCTACACCTTC | CASSIGRRSYGYTF
. | TRBJ2-1 | . | TRBV7-3 | TGTGCCAGCAGCTTTAGTGGAGTCAGGGAGCAGTTCTTC | CASSFSGVREQFF
. | TRBJ2-7 | TRBD2 | TRBV28 | TGTGCCAGCAGTTTCTCGGGAGGGGACGAGCAGTACTTC | CASSFSGGDEQYF
once | TRBJ1-2 | TRBD1 | TRBV28 | TGTGCCACTGCGGACAGGACGAATAACTATGGCTACACCTTC | CATADRTNNYGYTF
. | TRBJ2-1 | TRBD2 | TRBV7-9 | TGTGCCAGCAGCTCAAGGGGGGGGACTAGAAACGGGTCCTACAATGAGCAGTTCTTC | CASSSRGGTRNGSYNEQFF
. | TRBJ2-5 | TRBD2 | TRBV9 | TGTGCCAGCAGCGTAGGATCGGGAGGGGGCCAAGAGACCCAGTACTTC | CASSVGSGGGQETQYF
. | TRBJ2-6 | . | TRBV27 | TGTGCCAGCAGTTTATTTAGATCCTCTGGGGCCAACGTCCTGACTTTC | CASSLFRSSGANVLTF
. | TRBJ1-4 | TRBD1 | TRBV5-1 | TGCGCCAGCAGCCCTGACAGGGGGGACGAAAAACTGTTTTTT | CASSPDRGDEKLFF
once | TRBJ2-1 | . | TRBV5-4 | TGTGCCAGCAGCTTGGGGGGGGGCGGAGTCTCCTACAATGAGCAGTTCTTC | CASSLGGGGVSYNEQFF
. | TRBJ2-3 | . | TRBV19 | TGTGCCAGTAGTATAGGTGGGATGCGTACGTATACGCAGTATTTT | CASSIGGMRTYTQYF
. | TRBJ2-3 | . | TRBV6-5 | TGTGCCAGCAGACCCGGGGGCACAGATACGCAGTATTTT | CASRPGGTDTQYF
. | TRBJ2-7 | TRBD1 | TRBV15 | TGTGCCACCAGCAGAGGGACAGGAGAAAACTACGAGCAGTACTTC | CATSRGTGENYEQYF
. | TRBJ1-5 | . | TRBV18 | TGTGCCAGCTCACCAAGCCCATCAGGGGAAGGCAATCAGCCCCAGCATTTT | CASSPSPSGEGNQPQHF
. | TRBJ2-1 | TRBD1 | TRBV2 | TGTGCAGCCGGGCAGGGGGCTTACAATGAGCAGTTCTTC | CAAGQGAYNEQFF